The 28 T cell receptor beta chains below all came from one sample that was sequenced in a study of Graves' ophthalmopathy and Graves' hyperthyroidism. The authors amplified TCR beta CDR3 regions from RNA transcripts. RT-PCR with HTBI primers came first, then second-round multiplex PCR. One entry per CDR3 protein, called by TCRdb with MiXCR from the multiplex PCR reads. The table records some 240,000 distinct CDR3 sequences, around 42% of them present only once. Sequencing was carried out using peripheral blood. These receptors all stem from an adult man with Graves' ophthalmopathy.

This clonotype occurred many times. The J gene is TRBJ1-2, the V gene TRBV25-1; perhaps TRBD1 as D (6 bases). CDR1 is MGHDK, CDR2 SYGVNS, per germline. Between the trimmed V and J ends, which lost 4 bases and 8 bases, there was a span of 20 bases. This CDR3 is built from 15 residues. The CDR3 sequence is CASSGWIGGSEGYTF. The CDR3, as DNA: TGTGCCAGCAGTGGATGGATAGGGGGAAGTGAGGGCTACACCTTC.

The CDR3 DNA reads TGTGCCAGCAGTTATTCGCCGGGACAGGGAGACGAAAAACTGTTTTTT. It specifies CASSYSPGQGDEKLFF. V is TRBV2 and J is TRBJ1-4; 9 bases align to TRBD1. This CDR3 spans 16 amino acids. Germline V gene lookup returns CDR1 SNHLY and CDR2 FYNNEI. With V trimmed by 5 bases and J by 8 bases, 12 bases remained unmatched.

This sequence joins TRBV12-3 or TRBV12-4 and TRBJ1-4; D is unclear. The CDR3 contains 16 residues. Trimming took 4 bases from V and 5 from J, leaving 17 bases between them. The CDR3 DNA is TGTGCCAGCAGTTACATCCGGCCGGACGCAAATGAAAAACTGTTTTTT. Amino acids: CASSYIRPDANEKLFF.

In its sample, this clonotype was seen a few times. The chain carries TRBV5-1 and TRBJ1-1; D not certain. The V gene lost 2 bases and the J gene lost 4 bases, with 9 bases spanning the gap. Per germline, CDR1 SGHRS and CDR2 YFSETQ. The CDR3 covers 13 residues. CDR3 nucleotide sequence: TGCGCCAGCAGCTTTCCGGGTGGCACTGAAGCTTTCTTT. Residues: CASSFPGGTEAFF.

There are a few counts of this clonotype. The chain combines TRBV7-2 with TRBJ2-7; D is unclear. V lost 5 bases and J 2 bases, leaving 10 bases between the germline ends. The germline gives CDR1 SGHTA, CDR2 FQGNSA. The CDR3 sequence is 13 residues long. CDR3 sequence: CASSDRSTYEQYF. The CDR3 coding sequence is TGTGCCAGCAGCGATCGGAGCACCTACGAGCAGTACTTC. The whole variable domain, remainder taken from reference TRBV7-2 and TRBJ2-7, is GAGVSQSPSNKVTEKGKDVELRCDPISGHTALYWYRQSLGQGLEFLIYFQGNSAPDKSGLPSDRFSAERTGGSVSTLTIQRTQQEDSAVYLCASSDRSTYEQYFGPGTRLTVT.

The V call is TRBV7-2, the J call TRBJ2-5; D is undetermined. The last part of the DNA fits TRBJ2-7 better; the J call may be wrong. Per the germline V gene, CDR1 is SGHTA and CDR2 is FQGNSA. The CDR3 consists of 14 residues. In DNA form, the CDR3 reads TGTGCCAGCAGCTTAGTGGTTACCGACTACGAGCAGTACTTC. Protein: CASSLVVTDYEQYF.

This clonotype was seen many times. The gene calls are TRBV25-1 and TRBJ1-5, with D tentatively TRBD1 (5 bases). The V end was cut by 7 bases, the J end by 0 bases, with 16 bases between. In germline, CDR1 is MGHDK, CDR2 SYGVNS. The CDR3 runs to 16 residues. The CDR3 reads CASIQTVRLSNQPQHF. The CDR3 coding sequence is TGTGCCAGCATTCAGACAGTGAGACTTAGCAATCAGCCCCAGCATTTT. Using reference TRBV25-1 and TRBJ1-5 for the parts outside the CDR3, the full variable domain is EADIYQTPRYLVIGTGKKITLECSQTMGHDKMYWYQQDPGMELHLIHYSYGVNSTEKGDLSSESTVSRIRTEHFPLTLESARPSHTSQYLCASIQTVRLSNQPQHFGDGTRLSIL.

This clonotype was seen a handful of times. V is TRBV7-9 and J is TRBJ2-2; no firm D call. Trimming left V 4 bases short and J 5 bases short, with 14 bases between. The germline CDR1 and CDR2 sequences are SEHNR and FQNEAQ (reference sequence). The length of the CDR3 is 15 residues. The CDR3, as DNA: TGTGCCAGCAGCTCCGACATGCTCAGGACCGGGGAGCTGTTTTTT. Protein product: CASSSDMLRTGELFF. Based on the CDR3 plus reference TRBV7-9 and TRBJ2-2, the full variable domain is DTGVSQNPRHKITKRGQNVTFRCDPISEHNRLYWYRQTLGQGPEFLTYFQNEAQLEKSRLLSDRFSAERPKGSFSTLEIQRTEQGDSAMYLCASSSDMLRTGELFFGEGSRLTVL.

The CDR3 DNA sequence: TGTGCCAGCAGCTTACTGTTCGGTCCTAAAAGCGAAAAACTGTTTTTT. It codes for CASSLLFGPKSEKLFF. V usage is TRBV7-2 and J usage is TRBJ1-4; D gene unclear. Germline CDR1 is SGHTA and CDR2 is FQGNSA. The V gene lost 2 bases and the J gene lost 8 bases, with 18 bases spanning the gap. The CDR3 covers 16 residues.

This clonotype came up many times. CDR3 sequence reads: CASSVTSTETQYF. DNA of the CDR3: TGTGCCAGCAGTGTGACTAGTACCGAGACCCAGTACTTC. The chain links TRBV25-1 to TRBJ2-5, with a tentative D call TRBD2 (6 bases). Per the germline V gene, CDR1 is MGHDK and CDR2 is SYGVNS. Trimming removed 4 bases at V and 5 bases at J, with 11 bases between. The CDR3 consists of 13 residues.

J is TRBJ1-6 and V is TRBV9; D might be TRBD1 (5 bases). From germline, CDR1 is SGDLS and CDR2 YYNGEE. CDR3 length: 15 amino acids. V was cut by 5 bases and J by 6 bases, with 15 bases left in between. This CDR3 reads CASSSLGRGNSPLHF. The CDR3 DNA reads as TGTGCCAGCAGTTCCCTGGGACGGGGTAATTCACCCCTCCACTTT.

The rearrangement links TRBV20-1 to TRBJ2-7; D not certain. The CDR3 is made up of 13 amino acids. The germline gives CDR1 DFQATT, CDR2 SNEGSKA (reference sequence). Trimming removed 4 bases at V and 0 bases at J, with 10 bases between. CDR3 DNA: TGCAGTGCTACGGATATTTACTCCTACGAGCAGTACTTC. Encoded protein: CSATDIYSYEQYF.

V and J are TRBV12-3 or TRBV12-4 and TRBJ1-2, with a tentative D call TRBD1 (5 bases). V was clipped by 6 bases and J by 8 bases, with 22 bases between them. This CDR3 spans 15 amino acids. The CDR3 bases are TGTGCCAGCAGAACCTATCGGGGCAGCTCGGGGGGCTACACCTTC. It specifies CASRTYRGSSGGYTF.

In this sample, this clonotype turned up a few times. The rearrangement uses TRBV20-1 and TRBJ2-1; D is undetermined. CDR1 is DFQATT and CDR2 is SNEGSKA in the germline V gene (reference sequence). This CDR3 has 13 amino acids. V gave up 1 base and J gave up 5 bases, with 9 bases separating them. CDR3 DNA: TGCAGTGCTAGAGGTCAGCTGAACAATGAGCAGTTCTTC. This codes for CSARGQLNNEQFF.

The CDR3 spells CASSLGYTQGEKLFF. In nucleotides, the CDR3 is TGTGCCAGCAGCCTAGGGTACACACAAGGCGAAAAACTGTTTTTT. The genes are TRBV9 and TRBJ1-4; no clear D. There are 15 residues in the CDR3. Germline loops: CDR1 SGDLS, CDR2 YYNGEE. Trimming shortened V by 4 bases and J by 8 bases, and 18 bases separated the two germline ends.

The chain links TRBV19 to TRBJ1-6; D unclear. Trimming left V 5 bases short and J 9 bases short, with 8 bases between. The germline V gene encodes CDR1 LNHDA and CDR2 SQIVND (reference sequence). This CDR3 region has 12 residues. For the CDR3, the DNA is TGTGCCAGTAGTTCGGACCTTTCACCCCTCCACTTT. Translation gives CASSSDLSPLHF. The full variable domain, rest sourced from reference TRBV19 and TRBJ1-6, is DGGITQSPKYLFRKEGQNVTLSCEQNLNHDAMYWYRQDPGQGLRLIYYSQIVNDFQKGDIAEGYSVSREKKESFPLTVTSAQKNPTAFYLCASSSDLSPLHFGNGTRLTVT.

The chain links TRBV9 to TRBJ1-4, with D maybe TRBD1 (6 bases). V dropped 1 base and J dropped 12 bases, with 10 bases sitting between them. The germline V gene has CDR1 SGDLS and CDR2 YYNGEE. The CDR3 covers 12 residues. In DNA, the CDR3 is TGTGCCAGCAGCGTATCGGACAGCCAACTGTTTTTT. It translates to CASSVSDSQLFF.

There are a few counts of this clonotype. This rearrangement joins TRBV4-1 to TRBJ2-7, with D possibly being TRBD1 (5 bases). The CDR3 loop spans 14 amino acids. With 0 bases removed from V and 3 bases from J, the gap between germline ends came to 9 bases. Germline V lookup: CDR1 MGHRA, CDR2 YSYEKL. The CDR3 loop is CASSQDPGNYEQYF. In DNA, the CDR3 is TGCGCCAGCAGCCAAGATCCAGGGAACTACGAGCAGTACTTC.

The sample holds a few counts of this clonotype. This chain connects TRBV10-2 to TRBJ1-1; D call uncertain. The CDR3 consists of 13 residues. V was cut by 0 bases and J by 5 bases, with 7 bases left in between. CDR1 and CDR2 (germline): WSHSY, SAAADI. In nucleotides, the CDR3 is TGCGCCAGCAGTGAGTCAGGGATAACTGAAGCTTTCTTT. Protein sequence: CASSESGITEAFF.

This clonotype appeared a few times. The rearrangement uses TRBV7-9 and TRBJ1-4, with no clear D. This CDR3 is built from 15 residues. The germline V and J ends were trimmed by 5 bases and 5 bases, with 15 bases remaining between them. Looked up from germline, CDR1 is SEHNR and CDR2 is FQNEAQ (reference sequence). CDR3 region: CASSAEEVWNEKLFF. The CDR3 coding sequence is TGTGCCAGCAGCGCAGAAGAGGTTTGGAATGAAAAACTGTTTTTT.

The chain uses TRBV9 and TRBJ2-2; D not certain. V was clipped by 4 bases and J by 8 bases, with 6 bases between them. The CDR3 length is 11 residues. In germline, CDR1 is SGDLS, CDR2 YYNGEE. The CDR3 loop is CASSQKGELFF. CDR3 nucleotides: TGTGCCAGCAGCCAAAAAGGGGAGCTGTTTTTT.

The gene calls are TRBV6-1 and TRBJ1-6; tentatively, D is TRBD1 (6 bases). V was trimmed by 2 bases and J by 2 bases, leaving 16 bases between them. The CDR3 consists of 18 residues. Germline CDR1 MNHNS, CDR2 SASEGT. CDR3 residues: CASSEREGGAAYNSPLHF. Here the CDR3 DNA reads TGTGCCAGCAGTGAAAGGGAGGGGGGGGCGGCCTATAATTCACCCCTCCACTTT.

The gene calls are TRBV9 and TRBJ1-2; TRBD1 agrees at 9 bases. V lost 3 bases, J lost 4 bases, and 4 bases stayed unmatched. The CDR3 is 14 amino acids. Looked up from germline, CDR1 is SGDLS and CDR2 is YYNGEE. The CDR3 region is CASSADRGAYGYTF. The CDR3 DNA reads TGTGCCAGCAGCGCCGACAGGGGGGCCTATGGCTACACCTTC. The full variable domain, rest sourced from reference TRBV9 and TRBJ1-2, is DSGVTQTPKHLITATGQRVTLRCSPRSGDLSVYWYQQSLDQGLQFLIQYYNGEERAKGNILERFSAQQFPDLHSELNLSSLELGDSALYFCASSADRGAYGYTFGSGTRLTVV.

This sequence joins TRBV7-8 and TRBJ1-2; D possibly corresponds to TRBD1 (6 bases). The CDR3 has 14 residues. The germline V and J ends were trimmed by 5 bases and 8 bases, with 18 bases remaining between them. Germline CDR1 and CDR2: SGHVS and FQNEAQ. The CDR3 DNA reads TGTGCCAGCAGCCTGGGGGGCCTCCTATGGGGCTACACCTTC. Its protein is CASSLGGLLWGYTF.

CDR3 in DNA: TGTGCCAGCAGCCCAAGTTTCGGGACAGGGGGCACTGAAGCTTTCTTT. This translates into CASSPSFGTGGTEAFF. This chain connects TRBV7-2 to TRBJ1-1; 11 nucleotides agree with TRBD1. J lost 4 bases, V lost 5 bases, and 9 bases had no gene match. Germline CDR1 reads SGHTA; CDR2 reads FQGNSA. The CDR3 has 16 residues.

J is TRBJ2-7 and V is TRBV12-3 or TRBV12-4, with 7 bases matching TRBD1. The CDR3 spans 13 residues. J lost 4 bases, V lost 5 bases, and 5 bases had no gene match. The CDR3 coding sequence is TGTGCCAGCAGTCAGGGGGTTTGGTACGAGCAGTACTTC. Residues: CASSQGVWYEQYF.

This clonotype was detected only a few times. The chain links TRBV12-3 or TRBV12-4 to TRBJ1-2, with 7 bases matching TRBD1. J lost 3 bases, V lost 6 bases, and 4 bases had no gene match. The length of the CDR3 is 13 residues. This chain's CDR3 is CASSYRGHYGYTF. In nucleotides, the CDR3 is TGTGCCAGCAGCTACAGGGGACACTATGGCTACACCTTC.

This clonotype turned up a few times. The chain couples TRBV28 to TRBJ1-4; 7 positions agree with TRBD1. The CDR3 is made up of 16 amino acids. Germline CDR1 is MDHEN and CDR2 is SYDVKM. V trimming: 6 bases; J trimming: 5 bases; junction bases outside the gene matches: 12. The DNA for the CDR3 is TGTGCCAGCAGCCAATTCGGGCAGGGGGGGAATGAAAAACTGTTTTTT. It codes for CASSQFGQGGNEKLFF.